This T cell receptor (beta chain) is drawn from a study of blood T cell repertoires in COVID-19. Study processing details: For nucleated cells, counts were estimated from reference gene primer amplification. TCRdb's table, derived via immunoSEQ multiplex PCR, lists solely in-frame clones and lacks some. V and J calls plus clone size are reproduced from that table; the DNA served to infer D and trimming. The sample lists roughly 60,000 clones, 70% to 90% occurring once. The germline gives CDR1 MNHEY, CDR2 SVGAGI. J gave up 5 bases and V 11 bases, and 5 bases lay outside the gene matches. The CDR3 has 14 residues.

The sample was peripheral blood. The sequence was collected from a man aged 50 to 59 with active COVID-19. The rearrangement joins TRBV6-5 to TRBJ2-5; TRBD2 agrees at 16 bases. The CDR3 loop is CASGLAGGAETQYF. DNA of the CDR3: TGTGCCTCGGGACTAGCGGGGGGGGCGGAGACCCAGTACTTC.